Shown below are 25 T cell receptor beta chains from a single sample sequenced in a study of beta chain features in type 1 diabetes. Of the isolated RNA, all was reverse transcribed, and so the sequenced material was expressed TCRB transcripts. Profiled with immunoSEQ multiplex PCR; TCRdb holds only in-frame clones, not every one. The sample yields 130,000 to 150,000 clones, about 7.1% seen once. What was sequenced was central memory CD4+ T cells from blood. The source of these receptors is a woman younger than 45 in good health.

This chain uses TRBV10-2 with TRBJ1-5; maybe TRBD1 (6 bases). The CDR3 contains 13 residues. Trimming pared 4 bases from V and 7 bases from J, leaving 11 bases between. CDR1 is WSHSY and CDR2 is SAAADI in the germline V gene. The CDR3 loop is CASSGDTGQPQHF. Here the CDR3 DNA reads TGCGCCAGCAGTGGGGACACGGGGCAGCCCCAGCATTTT.

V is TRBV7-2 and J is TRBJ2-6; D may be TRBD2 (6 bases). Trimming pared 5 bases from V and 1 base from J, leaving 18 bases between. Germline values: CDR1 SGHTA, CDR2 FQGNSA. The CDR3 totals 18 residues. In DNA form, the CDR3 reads TGTGCCAGCAGCCGTACAGGCCGCGGGGCGTCTGGGGCCAACGTCCTGACTTTC. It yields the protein CASSRTGRGASGANVLTF.

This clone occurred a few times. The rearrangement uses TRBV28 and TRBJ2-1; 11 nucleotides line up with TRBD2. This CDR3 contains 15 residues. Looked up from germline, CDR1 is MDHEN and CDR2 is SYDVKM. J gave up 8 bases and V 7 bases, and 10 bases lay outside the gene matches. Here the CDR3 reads CASTRLAGFEYEQFF. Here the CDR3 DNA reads TGTGCCAGCACCCGACTAGCGGGATTTGAATATGAGCAGTTCTTC. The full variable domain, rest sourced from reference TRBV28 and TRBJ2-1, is DVKVTQSSRYLVKRTGEKVFLECVQDMDHENMFWYRQDPGLGLRLIYFSYDVKMKEKGDIPEGYSVSREKKERFSLILESASTNQTSMYLCASTRLAGFEYEQFFGPGTRLTVL.

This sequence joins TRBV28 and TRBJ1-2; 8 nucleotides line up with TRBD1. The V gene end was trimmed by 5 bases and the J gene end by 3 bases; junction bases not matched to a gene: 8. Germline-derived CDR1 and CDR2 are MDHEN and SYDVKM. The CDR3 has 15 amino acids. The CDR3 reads CASSTGTGIDYGYTF. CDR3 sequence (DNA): TGTGCCAGCAGTACCGGGACAGGCATTGACTATGGCTACACCTTC.

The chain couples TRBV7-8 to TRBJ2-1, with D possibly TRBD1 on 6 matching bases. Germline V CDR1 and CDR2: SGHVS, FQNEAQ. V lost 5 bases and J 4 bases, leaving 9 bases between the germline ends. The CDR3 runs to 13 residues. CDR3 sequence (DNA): TGTGCCAGCAGCACCGACAGGTACAATGAGCAGTTCTTC. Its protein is CASSTDRYNEQFF. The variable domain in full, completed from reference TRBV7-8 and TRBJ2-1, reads GAGVSQSPRYKVAKRGQDVALRCDPISGHVSLFWYQQALGQGPEFLTYFQNEAQLDKSGLPSDRFFAERPEGSVSTLKIQRTQQEDSAVYLCASSTDRYNEQFFGPGTRLTVL.

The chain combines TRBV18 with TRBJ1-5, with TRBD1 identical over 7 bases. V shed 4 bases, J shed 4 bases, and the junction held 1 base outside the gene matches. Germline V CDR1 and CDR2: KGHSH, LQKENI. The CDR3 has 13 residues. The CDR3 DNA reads TGTGCCAGCTCACAGACAGGGAATCAGCCCCAGCATTTT. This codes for CASSQTGNQPQHF.

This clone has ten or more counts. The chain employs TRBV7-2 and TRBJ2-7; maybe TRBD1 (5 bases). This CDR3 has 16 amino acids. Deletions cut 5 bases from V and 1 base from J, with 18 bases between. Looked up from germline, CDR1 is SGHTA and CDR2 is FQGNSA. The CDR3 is CASSKGRSIDSYEQYF. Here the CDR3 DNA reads TGTGCCAGCAGCAAGGGGCGGAGCATCGATTCCTACGAGCAGTACTTC.

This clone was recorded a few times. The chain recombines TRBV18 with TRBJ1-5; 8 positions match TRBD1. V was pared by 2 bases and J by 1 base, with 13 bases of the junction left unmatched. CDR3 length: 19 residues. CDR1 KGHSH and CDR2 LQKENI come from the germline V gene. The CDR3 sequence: CASSPMSPRGLGSNQPQHF. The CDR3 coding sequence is TGTGCCAGCTCACCAATGTCTCCCAGGGGGCTCGGGAGCAATCAGCCCCAGCATTTT.

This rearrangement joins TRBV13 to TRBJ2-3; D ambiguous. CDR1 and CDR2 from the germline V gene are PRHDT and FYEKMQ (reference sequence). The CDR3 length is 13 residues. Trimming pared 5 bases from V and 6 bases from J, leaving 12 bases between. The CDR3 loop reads CASSPRLRDTQYF. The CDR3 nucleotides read TGTGCCAGCAGCCCCCGACTTCGGGATACGCAGTATTTT.

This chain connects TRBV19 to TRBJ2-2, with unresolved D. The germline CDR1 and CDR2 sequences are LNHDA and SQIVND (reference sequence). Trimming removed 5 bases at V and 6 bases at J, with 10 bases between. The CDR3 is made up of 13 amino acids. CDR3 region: CASSLGFPGELFF. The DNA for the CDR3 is TGTGCCAGTAGTCTTGGCTTCCCCGGGGAGCTGTTTTTT. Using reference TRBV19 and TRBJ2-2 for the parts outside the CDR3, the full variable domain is DGGITQSPKYLFRKEGQNVTLSCEQNLNHDAMYWYRQDPGQGLRLIYYSQIVNDFQKGDIAEGYSVSREKKESFPLTVTSAQKNPTAFYLCASSLGFPGELFFGEGSRLTVL.

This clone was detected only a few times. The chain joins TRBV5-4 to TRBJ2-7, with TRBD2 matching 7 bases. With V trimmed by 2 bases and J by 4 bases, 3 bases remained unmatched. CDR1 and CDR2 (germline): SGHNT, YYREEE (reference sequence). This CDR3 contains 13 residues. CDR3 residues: CASSFGEGYEQYF. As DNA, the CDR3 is TGTGCCAGCAGCTTTGGGGAGGGGTACGAGCAGTACTTC.

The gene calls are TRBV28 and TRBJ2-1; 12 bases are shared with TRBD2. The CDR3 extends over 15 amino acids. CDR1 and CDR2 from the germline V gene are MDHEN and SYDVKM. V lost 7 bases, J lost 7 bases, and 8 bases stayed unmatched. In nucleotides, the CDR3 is TGTGCCAGCATCCCCGGACTAGCGGGAAGGAATGAGCAGTTCTTC. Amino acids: CASIPGLAGRNEQFF.

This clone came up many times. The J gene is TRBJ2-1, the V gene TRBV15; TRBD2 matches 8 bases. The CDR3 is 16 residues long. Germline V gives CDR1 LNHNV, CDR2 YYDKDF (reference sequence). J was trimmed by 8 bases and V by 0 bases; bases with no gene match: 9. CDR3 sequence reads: CATSRDRSSGRHEQFF. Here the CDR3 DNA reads TGTGCCACCAGCAGAGATCGGTCAAGCGGGAGACATGAGCAGTTCTTC. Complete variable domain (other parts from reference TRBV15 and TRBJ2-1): DAMVIQNPRYQVTQFGKPVTLSCSQTLNHNVMYWYQQKSSQAPKLLFHYYDKDFNNEADTPDNFQSRRPNTSFCFLDIRSPGLGDTAMYLCATSRDRSSGRHEQFFGPGTRLTVL.

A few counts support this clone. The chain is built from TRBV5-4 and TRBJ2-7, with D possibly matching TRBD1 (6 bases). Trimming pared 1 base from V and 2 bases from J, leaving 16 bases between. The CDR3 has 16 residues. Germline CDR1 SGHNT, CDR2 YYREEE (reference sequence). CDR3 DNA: TGTGCCAGCAGCTTGTTTGGTGACAGGTTGACCTACGAGCAGTACTTC. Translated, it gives CASSLFGDRLTYEQYF. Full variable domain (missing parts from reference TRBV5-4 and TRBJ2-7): ETGVTQSPTHLIKTRGQQVTLRCSSQSGHNTVSWYQQALGQGPQFIFQYYREEENGRGNFPPRFSGLQFPNYSSELNVNALELDDSALYLCASSLFGDRLTYEQYFGPGTRLTVT.

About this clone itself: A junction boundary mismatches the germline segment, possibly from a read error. The CDR3 spells CASSHPEASGRGIF. The CDR3 DNA is TGTGCCAGCAGTCACCCCGAGGCTAGCGGGAGGGGGATCTTC. The chain has TRBV28 and TRBJ2-1, with TRBD2 matching over 12 bases. This CDR3 is built from 14 residues. CDR1 is MDHEN, CDR2 SYDVKM, per germline. Supplemented by reference TRBV28 and TRBJ2-1, the full variable domain reads DVKVTQSSRYLVKRTGEKVFLECVQDMDHENMFWYRQDPGLGLRLIYFSYDVKMKEKGDIPEGYSVSREKKERFSLILESASTNQTSMYLCASSHPEASGRGIFGPGTRLTVL.

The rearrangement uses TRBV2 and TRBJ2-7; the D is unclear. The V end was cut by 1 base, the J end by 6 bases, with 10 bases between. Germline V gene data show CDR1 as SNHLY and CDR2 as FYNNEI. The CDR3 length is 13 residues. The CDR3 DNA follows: TGTGCCAGCAGTGAAGAAGGCTGGGCCGAGCAGTACTTC. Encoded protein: CASSEEGWAEQYF.

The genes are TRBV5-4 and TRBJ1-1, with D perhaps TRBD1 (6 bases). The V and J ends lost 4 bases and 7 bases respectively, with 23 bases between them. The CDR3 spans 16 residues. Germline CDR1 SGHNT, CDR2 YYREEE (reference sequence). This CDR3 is CASSRQGGRRELEAFF. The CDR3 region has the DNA TGTGCCAGCAGCCGCCAAGGGGGTCGCAGGGAACTTGAAGCTTTCTTT. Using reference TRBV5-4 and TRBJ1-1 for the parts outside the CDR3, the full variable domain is ETGVTQSPTHLIKTRGQQVTLRCSSQSGHNTVSWYQQALGQGPQFIFQYYREEENGRGNFPPRFSGLQFPNYSSELNVNALELDDSALYLCASSRQGGRRELEAFFGQGTRLTVV.

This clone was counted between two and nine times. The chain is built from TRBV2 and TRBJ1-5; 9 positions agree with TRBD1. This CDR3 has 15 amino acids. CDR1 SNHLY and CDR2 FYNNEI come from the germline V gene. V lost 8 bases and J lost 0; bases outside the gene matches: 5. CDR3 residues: CASRGGQGSNQPQHF. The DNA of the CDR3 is TGTGCCAGCCGTGGGGGACAGGGTAGCAATCAGCCCCAGCATTTT.

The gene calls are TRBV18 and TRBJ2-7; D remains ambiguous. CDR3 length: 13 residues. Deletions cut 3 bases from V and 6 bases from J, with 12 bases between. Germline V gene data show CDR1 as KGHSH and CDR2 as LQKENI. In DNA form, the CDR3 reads TGTGCCAGCTCACCGCTCGAACGGGTCGAGCAGTACTTC. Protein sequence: CASSPLERVEQYF.

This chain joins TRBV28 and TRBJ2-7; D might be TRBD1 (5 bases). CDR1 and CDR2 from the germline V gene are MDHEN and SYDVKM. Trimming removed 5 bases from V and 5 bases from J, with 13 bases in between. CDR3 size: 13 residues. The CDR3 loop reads CASSLGRAHEQYF. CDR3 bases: TGTGCCAGCAGTCTCGGCAGGGCCCACGAGCAGTACTTC.

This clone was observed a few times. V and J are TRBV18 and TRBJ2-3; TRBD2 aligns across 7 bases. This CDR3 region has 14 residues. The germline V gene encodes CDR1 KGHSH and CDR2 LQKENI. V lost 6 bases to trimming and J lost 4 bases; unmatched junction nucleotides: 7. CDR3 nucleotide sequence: TGTGCCAGCTCGTTTGCTAGCGGCGCAGATACGCAGTATTTT. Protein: CASSFASGADTQYF.

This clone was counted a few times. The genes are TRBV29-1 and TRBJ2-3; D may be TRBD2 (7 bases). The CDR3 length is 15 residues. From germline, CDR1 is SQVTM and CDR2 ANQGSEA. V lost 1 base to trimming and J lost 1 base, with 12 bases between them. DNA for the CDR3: TGCAGCGTTGAAGTAGGGGGGGGAGGCACAGATACGCAGTATTTT. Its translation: CSVEVGGGGTDTQYF.

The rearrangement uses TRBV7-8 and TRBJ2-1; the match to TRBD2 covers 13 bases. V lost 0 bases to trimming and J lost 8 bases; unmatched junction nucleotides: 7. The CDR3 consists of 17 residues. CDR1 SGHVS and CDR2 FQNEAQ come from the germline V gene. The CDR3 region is CASSLAPGLAGEHEQFF. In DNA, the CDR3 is TGTGCCAGCAGCTTAGCTCCAGGACTAGCGGGAGAGCATGAGCAGTTCTTC. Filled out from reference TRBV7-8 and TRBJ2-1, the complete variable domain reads GAGVSQSPRYKVAKRGQDVALRCDPISGHVSLFWYQQALGQGPEFLTYFQNEAQLDKSGLPSDRFFAERPEGSVSTLKIQRTQQEDSAVYLCASSLAPGLAGEHEQFFGPGTRLTVL.

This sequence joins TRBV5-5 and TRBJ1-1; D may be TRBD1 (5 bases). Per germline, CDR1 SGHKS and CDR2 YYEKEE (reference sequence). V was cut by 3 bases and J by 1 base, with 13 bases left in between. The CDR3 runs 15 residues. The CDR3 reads CASSSRGGANTEAFF. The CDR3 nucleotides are TGTGCCAGCAGCTCCCGGGGGGGAGCGAACACTGAAGCTTTCTTT.

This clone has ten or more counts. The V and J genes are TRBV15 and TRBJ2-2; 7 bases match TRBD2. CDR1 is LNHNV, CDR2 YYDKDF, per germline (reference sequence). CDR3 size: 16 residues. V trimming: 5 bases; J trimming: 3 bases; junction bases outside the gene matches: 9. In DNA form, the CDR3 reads TGTGCCACCAGCCCCCGGGCGGGAGCAGACACCGGGGAGCTGTTTTTT. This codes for CATSPRAGADTGELFF.